The clone carrying this T cell receptor (beta chain) was detected only a few times. The data belong to a study of read filtering for tumor transcriptome and immune sequencing. Looking at the study overall: Among patients, 17 to 20 were male and some 15 female, aged about 47 to 80 (mean about 69).

From approximately 430 ng of RNA, a library with molecular barcoded alpha/delta and beta/gamma adaptors was made. Via MiXCR, TCRdb re-called the reads, giving one row per CDR3 protein. This table has approximately 61,000 distinct CDR3 sequences, approximately 19% appearing once. The CDR3 consists of 13 residues. CDR1 and CDR2 from the germline V gene are DFQATT and SNEGSKA (reference sequence). Trimming removed 3 bases from V and 6 bases from J, with 14 bases in between. The specimen sequenced was a population of CD138-negative cells sorted from bone marrow. The receptor comes from a donor aged 40 or older with multiple myeloma. The chain has TRBV20-1 and TRBJ1-1; D remains unclear. As DNA, the CDR3 is TGCAGTGCTAGTAATGGCGACCTCTCTGAAGCTTTCTTT. It yields the protein CSASNGDLSEAFF.